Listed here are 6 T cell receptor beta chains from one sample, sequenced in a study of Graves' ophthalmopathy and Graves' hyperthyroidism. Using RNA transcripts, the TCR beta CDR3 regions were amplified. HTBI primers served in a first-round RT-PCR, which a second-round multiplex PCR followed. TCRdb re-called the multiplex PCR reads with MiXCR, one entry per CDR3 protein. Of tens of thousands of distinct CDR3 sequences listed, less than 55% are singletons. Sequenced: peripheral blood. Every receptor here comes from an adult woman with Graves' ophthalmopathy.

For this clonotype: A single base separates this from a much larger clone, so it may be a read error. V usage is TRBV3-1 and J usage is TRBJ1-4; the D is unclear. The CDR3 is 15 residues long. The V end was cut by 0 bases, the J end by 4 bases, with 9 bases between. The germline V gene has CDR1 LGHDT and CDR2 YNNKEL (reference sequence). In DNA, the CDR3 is TGTGCCAGCAGCCAAGATTCGGTCCTTAATGAAAAACTGTTTTTT. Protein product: CASSQDSVLNEKLFF.

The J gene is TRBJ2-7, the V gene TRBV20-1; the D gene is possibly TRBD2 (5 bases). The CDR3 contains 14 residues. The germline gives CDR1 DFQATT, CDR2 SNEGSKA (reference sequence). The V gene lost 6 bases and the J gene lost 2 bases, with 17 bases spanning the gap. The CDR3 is CSASSPGRAYEQYF. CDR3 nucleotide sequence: TGCAGTGCCAGCAGCCCCGGGCGGGCCTACGAGCAGTACTTC.

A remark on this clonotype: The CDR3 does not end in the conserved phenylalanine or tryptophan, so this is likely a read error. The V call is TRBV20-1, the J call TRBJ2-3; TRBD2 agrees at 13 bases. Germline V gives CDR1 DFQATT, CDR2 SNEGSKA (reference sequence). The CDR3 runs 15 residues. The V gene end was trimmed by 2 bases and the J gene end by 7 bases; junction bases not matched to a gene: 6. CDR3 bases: TGCAGTGCTAGATCCGGGACTAGCGGGGCAAATACGCAGTATCTT. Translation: CSARSGTSGANTQYL.

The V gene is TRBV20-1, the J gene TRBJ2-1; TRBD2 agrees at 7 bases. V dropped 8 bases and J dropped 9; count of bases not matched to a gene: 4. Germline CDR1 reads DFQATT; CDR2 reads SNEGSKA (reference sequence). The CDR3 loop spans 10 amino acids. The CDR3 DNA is TGCAGTACCGGGGGGAGTGAGCAGTTCTTC. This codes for CSTGGSEQFF.

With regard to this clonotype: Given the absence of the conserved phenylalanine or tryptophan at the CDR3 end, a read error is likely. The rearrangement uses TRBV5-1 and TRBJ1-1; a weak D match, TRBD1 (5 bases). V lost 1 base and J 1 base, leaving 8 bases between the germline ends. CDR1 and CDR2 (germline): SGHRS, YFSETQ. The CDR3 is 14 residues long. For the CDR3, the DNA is TGCGCCAGCAGCTTGACAGGCACGAACACTGAAGCTTTCCTT. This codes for CASSLTGTNTEAFL.

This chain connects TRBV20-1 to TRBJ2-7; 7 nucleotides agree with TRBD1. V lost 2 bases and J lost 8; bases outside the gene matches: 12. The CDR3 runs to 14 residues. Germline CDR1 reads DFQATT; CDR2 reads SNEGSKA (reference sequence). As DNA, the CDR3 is TGCAGTGCTAGAAAACGAGTGGGACAGCCCCAGCAGTACTTC. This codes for CSARKRVGQPQQYF.